The source of this TCR beta chain is a study of patients and donors after allogeneic stem cell transplantation. One entry per CDR3 protein results from TCRdb running MiXCR on the RT-PCR reads. The profile shows roughly 880,000 distinct CDR3 sequences, more than 15% of them singletons. The V gene lost 5 bases and the J gene lost 4 bases, with 9 bases spanning the gap. Germline values: CDR1 SEHNR, CDR2 FQNEAQ (reference sequence). The CDR3 spans 13 residues. This clonotype was picked up many times. Source material: blood, either unsorted or a sorted T cell fraction (not recorded which). This receptor was obtained from a human donor who was either an allogeneic HSCT recipient or a stem cell or donor lymphocyte infusion donor (not recorded which). It is not recorded whose cells these are; they may come from a transplant donor. This rearrangement joins TRBV7-9 to TRBJ2-1; a possible D gene is TRBD1 (6 bases). CDR3 DNA sequence: TGTGCCAGCAGCCGAGGACAGTACAATGAGCAGTTCTTC. Its translation: CASSRGQYNEQFF.